Shown below are 15 T cell receptor beta chains from a single sample sequenced in a study of OX40 agonist ivuxolimab in advanced cancers. The repertoire was sequenced with immunoSEQ multiplex PCR; TCRdb's copy has only in-frame clones and lacks some. The repertoire holds tens of thousands of clones, 92% seen once, with approximately 3.6% in the top ten. The source material was CD4+ or CD8+ T cells sorted from blood, sampled in a trial of the OX40 agonist ivuxolimab. Receptors originate from an adult with an advanced solid tumor such as melanoma, head and neck, liver or kidney cancer.

This clone was detected only once. V and J are TRBV27 and TRBJ2-7; D gene ambiguous. The germline V and J ends were trimmed by 4 bases and 5 bases, with 15 bases remaining between them. Germline values: CDR1 MNHEY, CDR2 SMNVEV (reference sequence). The CDR3 runs 14 residues. The CDR3 protein is CASSSRVFWDEQYF. Written as DNA, the CDR3 is TGTGCCAGCAGTTCTAGGGTATTCTGGGACGAGCAGTACTTC.

This sequence joins TRBV12-5 and TRBJ1-2; 7 positions agree with TRBD1. With 3 bases clipped from V and 6 bases from J, the junction kept 7 bases outside the gene matches. This CDR3 contains 14 residues. CDR1 LGHNT and CDR2 FRNRAP come from the germline V gene. CDR3 DNA: TGTGCTAGTGGTTTAGGGACAGCGGGACATGGCTACACCTTC. Translated, it gives CASGLGTAGHGYTF.

This chain joins TRBV27 and TRBJ2-5; D is ambiguous. V dropped 2 bases and J dropped 5 bases, with 9 bases sitting between them. The CDR3 is 13 amino acids. The germline CDR1 and CDR2 sequences are MNHEY and SMNVEV (reference sequence). The CDR3: CASSLSVVETQYF. The DNA of the CDR3 is TGTGCCAGCAGTTTAAGTGTTGTGGAGACCCAGTACTTC.

The chain has TRBV5-1 and TRBJ2-1; either TRBD1 or TRBD2 may supply D (5 bases each). This CDR3 region has 15 residues. The germline V gene has CDR1 SGHRS and CDR2 YFSETQ. With 0 bases removed from V and 10 bases from J, the gap between germline ends came to 17 bases. The CDR3 is CASSLASGTEWEQFF. CDR3 coding DNA: TGCGCCAGCAGCTTGGCCTCGGGGACGGAGTGGGAGCAGTTCTTC.

The CDR3 coding sequence is TGCGCCAGCAGCCAAGATGGTCTCTCTGGAAACACCATATATTTT. Its protein product is CASSQDGLSGNTIYF. The chain recombines TRBV4-1 with TRBJ1-3; no definite D call. The CDR3 has 15 residues. V lost 0 bases to trimming and J lost 0 bases, with 6 bases between them. Germline CDR1 and CDR2: MGHRA and YSYEKL.

V gene TRBV15 combines with J gene TRBJ2-7; D perhaps matches TRBD2 (6 bases). The V and J ends lost 5 bases and 2 bases respectively, with 19 bases between them. The CDR3 loop spans 16 amino acids. Germline V gene lookup returns CDR1 LNHNV and CDR2 YYDKDF (reference sequence). This chain's CDR3 is CATSARDSLMPYEQYF. CDR3 DNA: TGTGCCACCAGCGCCCGGGACTCTCTCATGCCCTACGAGCAGTACTTC.

The gene calls are TRBV27 and TRBJ2-5, with a possible D match to TRBD2 (5 bases). The germline V gene encodes CDR1 MNHEY and CDR2 SMNVEV (reference sequence). Trimming stripped 5 bases from V and 0 bases from J, with 7 bases between. This CDR3 is built from 13 residues. The CDR3 DNA is TGTGCCAGCAGTCCCGGGGACCAAGAGACCCAGTACTTC. This sequence encodes CASSPGDQETQYF.

V gene TRBV5-6 combines with J gene TRBJ2-3; 7 nucleotides agree with TRBD2. After removal of 1 base from V and 2 bases from J, the junction contained 7 bases not matched to a gene. CDR3 length: 16 residues. Germline CDR1 is SGHDT and CDR2 is YYEEEE. CDR3 sequence (DNA): TGTGCCAGCAGCTTGTTTAGCGGGCCTTCCACAGATACGCAGTATTTT. Protein sequence: CASSLFSGPSTDTQYF.

The rearrangement joins TRBV7-9 to TRBJ1-2, with unresolved D. V was clipped by 1 base and J by 10 bases, with 10 bases between them. Germline CDR1 is SEHNR and CDR2 is FQNEAQ (reference sequence). CDR3 length equals 12 residues. CDR3 nucleotide sequence: TGTGCCAGCAGCTTAGATGGGGTGGACTACACCTTC. This encodes CASSLDGVDYTF.

This chain connects TRBV6-1 to TRBJ2-7; D is possibly TRBD1 (5 bases). The V end lost 1 base, the J end lost 0 bases, and 7 bases lay between the germline ends. Germline CDR1 reads MNHNS; CDR2 reads SASEGT. CDR3 size: 14 residues. CDR3 loop: CASSEDRSSYEQYF. The CDR3 DNA follows: TGTGCCAGCAGTGAAGACAGGTCCTCCTACGAGCAGTACTTC.

This clone was recorded once. This chain's CDR3 is CASSLGTENIQYF. For the CDR3, the DNA is TGTGCCAGCAGTTTGGGGACAGAAAACATTCAGTACTTC. The rearrangement links TRBV27 to TRBJ2-4; the match to TRBD1 covers 7 bases. Losses at the gene ends were 3 bases for V and 5 bases for J; bases not matched to a gene: 1. This CDR3 spans 13 amino acids. Germline CDR1 is MNHEY and CDR2 is SMNVEV (reference sequence).

In DNA form, the CDR3 reads TGTGCCAGCAGTGAGGTTCGGATGGGACGGAGCACAGATACGCAGTATTTT. Translation: CASSEVRMGRSTDTQYF. This chain joins TRBV2 and TRBJ2-3; perhaps D is TRBD1 or TRBD2 (5 bases each). The V end lost 3 bases, the J end lost 0 bases, and 16 bases lay between the germline ends. CDR1 is SNHLY and CDR2 is FYNNEI in the germline V gene. The CDR3 has 17 residues.

The DNA of the CDR3 is TGTGCCACCAGCAGATCTCCGGACTTCCTCCATGGCTACACCTTC. Translated, it gives CATSRSPDFLHGYTF. The V call is TRBV15, the J call TRBJ1-2, with unresolved D. CDR3 length: 15 amino acids. CDR1 is LNHNV, CDR2 YYDKDF, per germline (reference sequence). Trimming took off 2 bases at V and 6 bases at J, with 16 bases between the two ends.

The rearrangement joins TRBV4-1 to TRBJ2-7; D is possibly TRBD2 (7 bases). Germline V gives CDR1 MGHRA, CDR2 YSYEKL. V dropped 0 bases and J dropped 1 base, with 13 bases sitting between them. CDR3 size: 16 residues. CDR3 residues: CASSQDAGASSYEQYF. The DNA for the CDR3 is TGCGCCAGCAGCCAAGATGCGGGGGCAAGTTCCTACGAGCAGTACTTC.

The chain joins TRBV6-1 to TRBJ2-7; D perhaps matches TRBD2 (6 bases). From germline, CDR1 is MNHNS and CDR2 SASEGT. The CDR3 is 13 amino acids. The germline V and J ends were trimmed by 7 bases and 0 bases, with 10 bases remaining between them. Here the CDR3 DNA reads TGTGCCAGCAACCGGGACTTCTCCTACGAGCAGTACTTC. Translating it yields CASNRDFSYEQYF.